These 18 T cell receptor beta chains originate from one sample sequenced in a study of cytomegalovirus exposure and HLA in healthy donors. PCR amplification relied on 60 Vbeta primers (plus 13 Jbeta primers). Using immunoSEQ multiplex PCR, the repertoire was profiled, and TCRdb retains in-frame clones only, with some absent. This table has some 170,000 clones, roughly four fifths appearing once. The sequenced material came from PBMCs. The receptors derive from a man in his 60s in good health and CMV-seronegative.

The chain is built from TRBV2 and TRBJ1-6, with D uncertain. This CDR3 spans 12 amino acids. Germline assignment: CDR1 SNHLY and CDR2 FYNNEI. Between the trimmed V and J ends, which lost 6 bases and 17 bases, there was a span of 17 bases. The CDR3: CASRVPGSAIHF. CDR3 bases: TGTGCCAGCAGAGTCCCGGGATCTGCTATCCACTTT.

The V call is TRBV27, the J call TRBJ1-1; D is undetermined. Trimming removed 5 bases at V and 0 bases at J, with 7 bases between. The CDR3 spans 13 residues. Germline CDR1 and CDR2: MNHEY and SMNVEV (reference sequence). The CDR3 nucleotides read TGTGCCAGCAGTCCGACATTGAACACTGAAGCTTTCTTT. Residues: CASSPTLNTEAFF.

The chain combines TRBV4-2 with TRBJ2-2; 11 bases map to TRBD2. Per the germline V gene, CDR1 is LGHNA and CDR2 is YNFKEQ. The CDR3 is made up of 18 amino acids. J lost 6 bases, V lost 1 base, and 10 bases had no gene match. The CDR3 DNA reads as TGTGCCAGCAGCCAAGCAACTAGCGGGGGCATACGGTCCGGGGAGCTGTTTTTT. Its protein is CASSQATSGGIRSGELFF.

The chain is built from TRBV9 and TRBJ1-2; 11 nucleotides agree with TRBD1. V lost 3 bases, J lost 7 bases, and 5 bases stayed unmatched. The CDR3 is 14 amino acids. Germline V CDR1 and CDR2: SGDLS, YYNGEE. The CDR3 nucleotides are TGTGCCAGCAGCGCCGCGGGACAGGGGGTTGGCTACACCTTC. Translation: CASSAAGQGVGYTF.

This sequence joins TRBV7-2 and TRBJ2-7, with D possibly matching TRBD2 (6 bases). The V gene lost 5 bases and the J gene lost 5 bases, with 22 bases spanning the gap. The CDR3 has 16 residues. The germline V gene has CDR1 SGHTA and CDR2 FQGNSA. The CDR3 nucleotides read TGTGCCAGCAGCCGGACCGTGGGCGGGGTGCAGGACGAGCAGTACTTC. It yields the protein CASSRTVGGVQDEQYF.

V and J are TRBV7-7 and TRBJ2-3; D is uncertain. CDR1 is SSHAT, CDR2 FNYEAQ, per germline (reference sequence). Trimming took 5 bases from V and 4 from J, leaving 10 bases between them. This CDR3 has 13 residues. The CDR3 loop reads CASSASYPDTQYF. DNA for the CDR3: TGTGCCAGCAGCGCCTCCTACCCAGATACGCAGTATTTT.

The chain is built from TRBV6-6 and TRBJ1-2; TRBD1 might be the D (6 bases). Germline V CDR1 and CDR2: MNHNY, SVGAGI (reference sequence). Trimming took off 11 bases at V and 0 bases at J, with 16 bases between the two ends. CDR3 length: 14 residues. The CDR3 sequence: CAACSRGSNYGYTF. As DNA, the CDR3 is TGTGCCGCCTGTAGCAGGGGCTCTAACTATGGCTACACCTTC.

This clone was found once. The J gene is TRBJ2-1, the V gene TRBV5-4; tentative D call: TRBD2 (6 bases). The CDR3 has 14 amino acids. Germline loops: CDR1 SGHNT, CDR2 YYREEE (reference sequence). Trimming pared 4 bases from V and 4 bases from J, leaving 12 bases between. The CDR3 DNA is TGTGCCAGCAGCACACCGGGACTTTACAATGAGCAGTTCTTC. Translated, it gives CASSTPGLYNEQFF.

This clone turned up a few times. V gene TRBV18 combines with J gene TRBJ2-5; the match to TRBD1 covers 11 bases. J was trimmed by 5 bases and V by 3 bases; bases with no gene match: 8. Per germline, CDR1 KGHSH and CDR2 LQKENI. This CDR3 spans 16 amino acids. The CDR3 region is CASSPILGQGAETQYF. In DNA, the CDR3 is TGTGCCAGCTCACCTATCTTAGGACAGGGGGCGGAGACCCAGTACTTC.

CDR3 coding DNA: TGTGCCAGCAGCTGGACAGGGAGGGGAAACATTCAGTACTTC. This translates into CASSWTGRGNIQYF. V is TRBV5-8 and J is TRBJ2-4, with D perhaps TRBD1 (8 bases). The CDR3 sequence is 14 residues long. V was pared by 3 bases and J by 6 bases, with 13 bases between. Germline CDR1 and CDR2: SGHTS and YDEGEE.

This clone was recorded a few times. The chain links TRBV27 to TRBJ2-2, with D maybe TRBD2 (6 bases). The CDR3 spans 14 residues. The germline V gene has CDR1 MNHEY and CDR2 SMNVEV (reference sequence). V was pared by 3 bases and J by 4 bases, with 9 bases between. CDR3 bases: TGTGCCAGCAGTTTCGGGGGTGGCACCGGGGAGCTGTTTTTT. Translated: CASSFGGGTGELFF.

The table lists this clone with a count of one. The V call is TRBV7-2, the J call TRBJ2-7, with 9 bases lining up with TRBD2. The V gene's germline CDR1 is SGHTA and CDR2 FQGNSA. With 5 bases clipped from V and 7 bases from J, the junction kept 9 bases outside the gene matches. This CDR3 spans 14 amino acids. The CDR3 sequence is CASSLGLASREQYF. DNA for the CDR3: TGTGCCAGCAGCCTGGGACTAGCTTCTCGGGAGCAGTACTTC.

This clone came up a few times. The chain joins TRBV10-3 to TRBJ1-5; 7 positions match TRBD1. Unmatched junction bases numbered 10, after V lost 10 bases and J lost 4 bases. The germline V gene has CDR1 ENHRY and CDR2 SYGVKD. The CDR3 covers 14 residues. In nucleotides, the CDR3 is TGTGCCACCACACAGGGGACAGCTAATCAGCCCCAGCATTTT. The encoded protein is CATTQGTANQPQHF.

The chain employs TRBV7-8 and TRBJ2-2; the match to TRBD2 covers 16 bases. This CDR3 region has 19 residues. Germline V gene lookup returns CDR1 SGHVS and CDR2 FQNEAQ. Trimming removed 3 bases from V and 6 bases from J; junction bases left unmatched: 10. The CDR3 coding sequence is TGTGCCAGCAGCTTCAACCGTCCGGGACTAGCGGGAGGGGCCGGGGAGCTGTTTTTT. It specifies CASSFNRPGLAGGAGELFF.

V gene TRBV10-3 combines with J gene TRBJ2-7; TRBD2 aligns across 8 bases. The germline V gene has CDR1 ENHRY and CDR2 SYGVKD. The V and J ends lost 5 bases and 1 base, in that order; junction bases with no gene match: 4. The CDR3 runs 14 residues. CDR3 DNA: TGTGCCATCAGTACGGGACTAGAGTCCTACGAGCAGTACTTC. The encoded protein is CAISTGLESYEQYF.

The gene calls are TRBV18 and TRBJ2-5; 8 bases fit TRBD1. J gave up 0 bases and V 4 bases, and 4 bases lay outside the gene matches. Germline V gene lookup returns CDR1 KGHSH and CDR2 LQKENI. This CDR3 has 15 amino acids. This CDR3 reads CASSQGTGYQETQYF. CDR3 DNA sequence: TGTGCCAGCTCACAAGGGACAGGTTACCAAGAGACCCAGTACTTC.

This clone was seen a handful of times. The J gene is TRBJ1-3, the V gene TRBV7-6, with TRBD1 matching 9 bases. J was trimmed by 3 bases and V by 5 bases; bases with no gene match: 5. The CDR3 has 15 residues. Per germline, CDR1 SGHVS and CDR2 FNYEAQ. The CDR3 region is CASSPRDRDGNTIYF. CDR3 sequence (DNA): TGTGCCAGCAGCCCCCGGGACAGGGATGGAAACACCATATATTTT.

The chain has TRBV27 and TRBJ2-1, with 9 bases aligning to TRBD2. Germline CDR1 reads MNHEY; CDR2 reads SMNVEV (reference sequence). Germline trimming cut 6 bases from V and 10 bases from J; bases unmatched to any gene: 13. The CDR3 loop spans 15 amino acids. The DNA for the CDR3 is TGTGCCAGCAGCGACTACGGGAGGGCGGGAGGGGAGCAGTTCTTC. The encoded protein is CASSDYGRAGGEQFF.